Here is one T cell receptor (beta chain) with its context. As originally analysed: Amplification with reference gene primers provided the estimates of nucleated cell counts. TCRdb's table, derived via immunoSEQ multiplex PCR, lists solely in-frame clones and lacks some. D and trimming come from the DNA, and the V and J calls and clone size come from that table. The table lists about 220,000 clones, roughly 81% of them singletons. Trimming removed 3 bases from V and 7 bases from J; junction bases left unmatched: 4. CDR3 length equals 13 residues. Germline-derived CDR1 and CDR2 are MDHEN and SYDVKM. This sample is drawn from a study of blood T cell repertoires in COVID-19. Across the study: Specimens from acute and convalescent COVID-19 originated in the United States, Italy and Spain. PBMCs, B-cell-depleted T cells, or T cells provided the cDNA or gDNA that made up the material.

The receptor comes from a man aged 50-59 years who had recovered from COVID-19. V gene TRBV28 combines with J gene TRBJ2-5, with 8 positions matching TRBD1. The sequencing input was peripheral blood. DNA of the CDR3: TGTGCCAGCAGTTTTGGACAGGGATGGACCCAGTACTTC. Translated: CASSFGQGWTQYF.